This T cell receptor (beta chain) was sequenced for a study of blood T cells in healthy people across ages. Study in general: Researchers report that template switching captured about one barcoded beta molecule per two T cells.

The ends were cut back, 4 bases at V and 5 bases at J, with 18 bases in the middle. CDR1 SGHTS and CDR2 YDEGEE come from the germline V gene. The length of the CDR3 is 15 residues. Findings of the study overall: Researchers report that TCR beta diversity correlated strongly with naive T cell percentage.

Then a second PCR, running roughly 7 to 11 cycles, was carried out with a sample-barcoded 5' primer and a J-beta primer mix. Each cDNA molecule was tagged by a template-switch adaptor with 12 random nucleotides. CDR3-containing paired-end reads numbered at least 2.5 million in each sample. Each CDR3 protein gets one entry after TCRdb re-called the 5' RACE reads with MiXCR. Here the sample spans about 1,500,000 distinct CDR3 sequences, under 30% being singletons. The sample holds a few counts of this clonotype. Its antigen is undetermined. This rearrangement joins TRBV5-8 to TRBJ2-5; D not certain. The sequenced sample was blood. This receptor was identified in a woman aged 25 to 45 in good health. CDR3 residues: CASSMGFSFRETQYF. As DNA, the CDR3 is TGTGCCAGCAGCATGGGTTTTAGTTTCAGGGAGACCCAGTACTTC.